This T cell receptor (beta chain) stems from a study of cytomegalovirus exposure and HLA in healthy donors. Overall study results and limits: A later analysis found TCR association rates differed by HLA locus, highest for DRB1 and lowest for HLA-C. Fewer N-insertions (relative to the roughly 700-donor mean) were reportedly seen in an Asian-associated ancestry cluster in a later analysis.

Remarks on this clone: Antigen: not known.

The PCR made use of 60 Vbeta and 13 Jbeta primers. Using immunoSEQ multiplex PCR, the repertoire was profiled, and TCRdb retains in-frame clones only, with some absent. Of 90,000 to 100,000 clones detected, more than 75% appear once; the ten largest clones hold 2%. There are 15 residues in the CDR3. The germline V gene encodes CDR1 SNHLY and CDR2 FYNNEI. V gave up 6 bases and J gave up 1 base; unmatched junction bases: 4. This chain links TRBV2 with TRBJ2-5; 11 bases fit TRBD2. This TCR derives from a man between 18 and 29 years old in good health and CMV-seronegative. Sequencing was done on a sample of PBMCs. The chain's CDR3 is CASRRTSGGQETQYF. CDR3 nucleotide sequence: TGTGCCAGCAGAAGAACTAGCGGGGGCCAAGAGACCCAGTACTTC.